This T cell receptor (beta chain) was found in a study of blood T cell repertoires in COVID-19. Study details: T cells, B-cell-depleted T cells, or PBMCs supplied cDNA or gDNA.

Under the authors' procedure: Reference gene primers were amplified, and this amplification served to estimate nucleated cell counts. Measured with immunoSEQ multiplex PCR; TCRdb has only the in-frame clones, and not every one. The D gene and trimming were derived from the DNA, and the V and J assignments and clone size from that table. The profile shows 150,000 or so clones, roughly 84% of them singletons. This clone has more than one count but fewer than ten. The CDR3 sequence is 15 residues long. The germline gives CDR1 SNHLY, CDR2 FYNNEI. Trimming cost V 2 bases and J 3 bases; bases outside gene matches: 4.

The sequence derives from a man in his 60s with COVID-19, enrolled during active disease. Sequenced material: peripheral blood. The rearrangement links TRBV2 to TRBJ1-1; 9 bases fit TRBD1. The CDR3 loop is CASSESGTGHTEAFF. CDR3 coding DNA: TGTGCCAGCAGTGAATCGGGGACAGGGCACACTGAAGCTTTCTTT.